The sample holds many counts of the clone carrying this T cell receptor (beta chain). The antigen remains undetermined. This entry comes from a study of blood T cells in healthy people across ages. For the study at large: In model experiments, template switching was able to capture about one barcoded beta molecule for every two T cells that were present. Study conclusions and caveats: Among T cells, TCR beta diversity per million cells dropped roughly linearly as age rose. Because donor CMV status was unknown, expanded clonotype changes were possibly confounded.

The V end was cut by 6 bases, the J end by 5 bases, with 11 bases between. The length of the CDR3 is 13 residues. Per the germline V gene, CDR1 is MNHEY and CDR2 is SVGEGT. Then a second PCR, running roughly 6 to 12 cycles, was carried out with a sample-barcoded 5' primer and a J-beta primer mix. MiXCR, run by TCRdb on the 5' RACE reads, gives a single entry per CDR3 protein. The sample comprises hundreds of thousands of distinct CDR3 sequences, under 30% of which are singletons, and around a sixth rests with the top ten. V usage is TRBV6-2 or TRBV6-3 and J usage is TRBJ1-5, with D possibly TRBD1 on 6 matching bases. This TCR came from a woman older than 75 in good health. The sample comprised blood. CDR3 in amino acids: CASSYREDQPQHF. Here the CDR3 DNA reads TGTGCCAGCAGCTACAGGGAGGATCAGCCCCAGCATTTT.